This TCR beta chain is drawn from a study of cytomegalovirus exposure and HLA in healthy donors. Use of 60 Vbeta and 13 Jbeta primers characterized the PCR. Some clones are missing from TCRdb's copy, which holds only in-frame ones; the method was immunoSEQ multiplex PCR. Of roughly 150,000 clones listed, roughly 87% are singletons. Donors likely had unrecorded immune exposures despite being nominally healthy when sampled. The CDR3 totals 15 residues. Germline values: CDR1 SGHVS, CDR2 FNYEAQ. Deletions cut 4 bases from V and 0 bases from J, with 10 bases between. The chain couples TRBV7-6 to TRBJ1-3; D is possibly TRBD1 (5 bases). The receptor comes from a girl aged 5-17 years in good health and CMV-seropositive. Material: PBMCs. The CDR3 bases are TGTGCCAGCAGCTCGGACACCCTCTCTGGAAACACCATATATTTT. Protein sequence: CASSSDTLSGNTIYF.